This T cell receptor beta chain was recorded in a study of blood T cells in healthy people across ages. About the study: Template switching captured about one barcoded beta molecule per two T cells.

The amount of total RNA extracted per sample was at least 5.5 micrograms. Primers used in a second PCR of roughly 7 to 12 cycles were a sample-barcoded 5' primer and a J-beta primer mix. Through a template-switch adaptor with 12 random nucleotides, each cDNA molecule received a tag. MiXCR was run by TCRdb on the 5' RACE reads, yielding one entry per CDR3 protein. The sample has more than 800,000 distinct CDR3 sequences, 29% seen once; the top ten hold 15% to 20%. This clonotype occurred a few times. The target antigen is unknown. At one end, the junction sequence differs from germline, possibly due to a read error. Study-level results: Changes in expanded clonotypes were possibly confounded, as the CMV status of donors was unknown.

Sequences were obtained from blood. The origin of this receptor is an elderly woman in good health.

The DNA of the CDR3 is TGTGCCAGCAGCCCGACTAGCGGGGCCTACAATAAGCAGTTCTTC. Protein sequence: CASSPTSGAYNKQFF. The J gene is TRBJ2-1, the V gene TRBV3-1; TRBD2 aligns across 11 bases. This CDR3 contains 15 residues. Germline V gene data show CDR1 as LGHDT and CDR2 as YNNKEL (reference sequence).